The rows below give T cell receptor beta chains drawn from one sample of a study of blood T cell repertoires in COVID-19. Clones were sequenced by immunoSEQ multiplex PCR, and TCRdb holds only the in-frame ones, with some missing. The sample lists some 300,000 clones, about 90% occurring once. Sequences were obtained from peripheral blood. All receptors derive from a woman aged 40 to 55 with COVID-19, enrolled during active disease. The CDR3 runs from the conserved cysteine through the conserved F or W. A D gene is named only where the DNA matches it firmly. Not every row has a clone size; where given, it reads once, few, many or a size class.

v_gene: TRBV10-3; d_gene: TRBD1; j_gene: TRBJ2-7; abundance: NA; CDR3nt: TGTGCCATCAGTCAGGGGACAGGGACTTCATACGAGCAGTACTTC; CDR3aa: CAISQGTGTSYEQYF
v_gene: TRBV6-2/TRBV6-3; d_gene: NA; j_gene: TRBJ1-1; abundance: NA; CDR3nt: TGTGCCAGCAGTTATTTGGGCACCCAAGCTTTCTTT; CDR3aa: CASSYLGTQAFF
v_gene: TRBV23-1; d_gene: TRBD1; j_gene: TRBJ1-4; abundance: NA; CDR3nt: TGCGCCAGCAGTCCGAAGACAGGGCCTAAGGAAAAACTGTTTTTT; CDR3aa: CASSPKTGPKEKLFF
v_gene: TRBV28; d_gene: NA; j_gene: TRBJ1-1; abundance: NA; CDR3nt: TGTGCCAGCAGTTCGTTCAGGGCCGGGACTGAAGCTTTCTTT; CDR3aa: CASSSFRAGTEAFF
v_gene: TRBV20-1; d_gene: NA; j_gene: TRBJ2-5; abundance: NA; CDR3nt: TGCAGTGACGCGGGGAAAGAGACCCAGTACTTC; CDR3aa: CSDAGKETQYF
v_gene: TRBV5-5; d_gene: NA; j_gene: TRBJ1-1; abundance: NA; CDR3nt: TGTGCCAGCAGCACGCAGGTAGACACTGAAGCTTTCTTT; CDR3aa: CASSTQVDTEAFF
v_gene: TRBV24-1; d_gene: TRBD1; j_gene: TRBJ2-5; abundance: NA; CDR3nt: TGTGCCACCAGTGATCGGACAGGGGGCCGGGAGACCCAGTACTTC; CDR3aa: CATSDRTGGRETQYF
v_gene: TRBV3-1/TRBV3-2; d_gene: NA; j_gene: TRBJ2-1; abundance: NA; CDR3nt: TGTGCCAGTTACAGGGTTGGGGACAATGAGCAGTTCTTC; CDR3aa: CASYRVGDNEQFF
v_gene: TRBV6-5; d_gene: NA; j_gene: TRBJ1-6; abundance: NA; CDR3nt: TGTGCCAGCAGTTACTTCGGACAACCCCTCCACTTT; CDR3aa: CASSYFGQPLHF
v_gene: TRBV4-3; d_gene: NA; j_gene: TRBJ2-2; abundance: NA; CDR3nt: TGCGCCAGCAGCCAAGTACACAGCGTTCTAGGGGGGCTGTTTTTT; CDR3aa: CASSQVHSVLGGLFF
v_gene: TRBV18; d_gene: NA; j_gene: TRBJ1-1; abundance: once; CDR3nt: TGTGCCAGCTCACCCTCGGACAGCCCTTTTGGGAACACTGAAGCTTTCTTT; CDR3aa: CASSPSDSPFGNTEAFF
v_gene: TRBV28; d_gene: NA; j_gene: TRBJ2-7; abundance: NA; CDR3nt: TGTGCCAGCAGCTACTCCGGGACACCCTACGAGCAGTACTTC; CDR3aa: CASSYSGTPYEQYF
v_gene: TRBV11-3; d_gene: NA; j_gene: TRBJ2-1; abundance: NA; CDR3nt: TGTGCCAGCAGCTTAGCGCGGGACTCCAATGAGCAGTTCTTC; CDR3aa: CASSLARDSNEQFF
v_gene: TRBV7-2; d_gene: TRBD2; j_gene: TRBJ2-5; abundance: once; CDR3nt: TGTGCCAGCAGCTTAGGGGTCGGGGGGGAGACCCAGTACTTC; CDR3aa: CASSLGVGGETQYF
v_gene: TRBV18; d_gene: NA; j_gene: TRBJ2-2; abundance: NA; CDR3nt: TGTGCCAGCTCACCACGGAATAGCGGGAACACCGGGGAGCTGTTTTTT; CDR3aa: CASSPRNSGNTGELFF
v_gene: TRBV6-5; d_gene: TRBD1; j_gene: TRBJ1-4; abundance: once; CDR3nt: TGTGCCAGCAGTTCAACCGGGACAGGGAGTGAAAAACTGTTTTTT; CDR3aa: CASSSTGTGSEKLFF
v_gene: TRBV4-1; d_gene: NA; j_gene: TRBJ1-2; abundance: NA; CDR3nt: TGCGCCAGCAGCCAAGCAGGCAGCAACTATGGCTACACCTTC; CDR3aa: CASSQAGSNYGYTF
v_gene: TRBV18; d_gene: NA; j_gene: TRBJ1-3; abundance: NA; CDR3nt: TGTGCCAGCTCATCCTATGTTGACACGGCCTCTGGAAACACCATATATTTT; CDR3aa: CASSSYVDTASGNTIYF
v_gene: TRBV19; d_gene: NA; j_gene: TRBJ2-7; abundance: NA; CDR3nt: TGTGCCAGTAGTGAGCAGGTGAGCTCCTACGAGCAGTACTTC; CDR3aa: CASSEQVSSYEQYF
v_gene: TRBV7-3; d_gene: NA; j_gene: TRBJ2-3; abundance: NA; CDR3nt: TGTGCCAGCAGCTCAGCGGCGGGGTGGGCAGATACGCAGTATTTT; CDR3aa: CASSSAAGWADTQYF
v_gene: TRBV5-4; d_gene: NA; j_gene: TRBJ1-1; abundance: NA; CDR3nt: TGTGCCAGCAGCTTGGCCGCCGACAGCCTGAACACTGAAGCTTTCTTT; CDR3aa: CASSLAADSLNTEAFF
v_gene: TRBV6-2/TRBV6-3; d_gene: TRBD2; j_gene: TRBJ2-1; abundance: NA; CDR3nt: TGTGCCAGCAGTTATCCCGGGACTAGCGGGAGGAGCTCCTACAATGAGCAGTTCTTC; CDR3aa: CASSYPGTSGRSSYNEQFF
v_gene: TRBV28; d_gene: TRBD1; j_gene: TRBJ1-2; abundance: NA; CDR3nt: TGTGCCAGCAGTTCGACAGGGGGAATAGGGGGCTACACCTTC; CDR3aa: CASSSTGGIGGYTF
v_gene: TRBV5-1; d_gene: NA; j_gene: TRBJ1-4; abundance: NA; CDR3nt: TGCGCCAGCACCCAGGAAGGGGGTGTAAAGGAAAAACTGTTTTTT; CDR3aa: CASTQEGGVKEKLFF
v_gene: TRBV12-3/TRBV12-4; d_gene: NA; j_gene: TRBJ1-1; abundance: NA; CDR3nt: TGTGCCAGCAGGCGGGACTCGGACACTGAAGCTTTCTTT; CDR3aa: CASRRDSDTEAFF
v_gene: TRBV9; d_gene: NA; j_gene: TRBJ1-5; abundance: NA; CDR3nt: TGTGCCAGCAGCGATGGCTTATATCAGCCCCAGCATTTT; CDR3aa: CASSDGLYQPQHF
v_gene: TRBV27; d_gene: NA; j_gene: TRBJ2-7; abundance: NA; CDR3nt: TGTGCCAGCAGCGCGGACACGCAAATTTCCTACGAGCAGTACTTC; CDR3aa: CASSADTQISYEQYF
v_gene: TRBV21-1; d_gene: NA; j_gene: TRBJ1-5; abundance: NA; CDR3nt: TGTGCCAGCAGCAAATTTAGACAGGGCAATCAGCCCCAGCATTTT; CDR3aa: CASSKFRQGNQPQHF
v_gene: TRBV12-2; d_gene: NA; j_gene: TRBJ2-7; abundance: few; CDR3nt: TGTGCAAGTCGCTTAGTACTAACAGGGGCCTACGAGCAGTACTTC; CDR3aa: CASRLVLTGAYEQYF
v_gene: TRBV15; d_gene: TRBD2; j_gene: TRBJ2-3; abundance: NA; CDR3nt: TGTGCCACCAGCAGAGAGAGCGGGAGGAGCTCAGATACGCAGTATTTT; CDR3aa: CATSRESGRSSDTQYF
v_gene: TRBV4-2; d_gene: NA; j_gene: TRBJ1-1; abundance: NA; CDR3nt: TGTGCCAGCAGCCAAGGACAACCTGAAGCTTTCTTT; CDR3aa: CASSQGQPEAFF
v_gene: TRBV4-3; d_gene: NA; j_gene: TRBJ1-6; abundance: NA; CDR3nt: TGCGCCAGCAGCCAAGATATCCGGACAGCCTCGAGCTCCTATAATTCACCCCTCCACTTT; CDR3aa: CASSQDIRTASSSYNSPLHF
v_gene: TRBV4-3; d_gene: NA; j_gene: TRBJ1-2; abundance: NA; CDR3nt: TGCGCCAGCAGCCAAGAGGATCCAGGGTATTCTTGGAATGGCTACACCTTC; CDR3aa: CASSQEDPGYSWNGYTF
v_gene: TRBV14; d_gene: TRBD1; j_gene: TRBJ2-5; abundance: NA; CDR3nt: TGTGCCAGCAGCCAAGACAGGGGGCGCGTAGAGACCCAGTACTTC; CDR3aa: CASSQDRGRVETQYF
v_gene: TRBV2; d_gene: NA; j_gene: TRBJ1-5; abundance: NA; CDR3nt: TGTGCCAGCAGCGAAACAGTTAGCAATCAGCCCCAGCATTTT; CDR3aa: CASSETVSNQPQHF
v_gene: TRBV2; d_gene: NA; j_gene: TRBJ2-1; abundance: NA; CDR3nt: TGTGCCACTGAAGGACAGTTGGGCTACAATGAGCAGTTCTTC; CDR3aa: CATEGQLGYNEQFF
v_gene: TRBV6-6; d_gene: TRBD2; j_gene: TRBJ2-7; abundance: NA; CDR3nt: TGTGCCAGCAGTACTAGCGGGGGAATTACGGAGTACTTC; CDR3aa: CASSTSGGITEYF
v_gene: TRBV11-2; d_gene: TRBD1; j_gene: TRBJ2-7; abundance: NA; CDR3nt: TGTGCCAGCAGCTCTAACAGGGGGTTCTCCTACGAGCAGTACTTC; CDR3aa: CASSSNRGFSYEQYF
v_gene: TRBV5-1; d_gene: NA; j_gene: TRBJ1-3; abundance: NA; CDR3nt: TGCGCCAGCAGCTTGGACGCGGGGAACTCTGGAAACACCATATATTTT; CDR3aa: CASSLDAGNSGNTIYF
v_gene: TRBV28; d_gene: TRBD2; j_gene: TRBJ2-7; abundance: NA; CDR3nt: TGTGCCAGCAGTTTAAGTAGCGGGTGGCACTACGAGCAGTACTTC; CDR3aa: CASSLSSGWHYEQYF
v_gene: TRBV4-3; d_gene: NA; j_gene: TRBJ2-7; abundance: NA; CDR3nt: TGCGCCAGCAGCCAAGGACGCGGGCAAGAGCAGTACTTC; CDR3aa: CASSQGRGQEQYF
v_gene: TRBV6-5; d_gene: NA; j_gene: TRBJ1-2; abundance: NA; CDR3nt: TGTGCCAGCAGCTCCAACGAGATTTATGGCTACACCTTC; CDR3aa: CASSSNEIYGYTF
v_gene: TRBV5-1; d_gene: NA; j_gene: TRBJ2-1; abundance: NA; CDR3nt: TGCGCCAGCAGCCCTGTCCGGTCCCATGAGCAGTTCTTC; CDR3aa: CASSPVRSHEQFF
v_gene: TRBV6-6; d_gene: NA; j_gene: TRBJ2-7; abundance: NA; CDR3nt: TGTGCCAGCAGCCTGGACAGTCAGCAGTACTTC; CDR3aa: CASSLDSQQYF
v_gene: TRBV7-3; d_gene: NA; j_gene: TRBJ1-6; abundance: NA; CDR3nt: TGTGCCAGCAGCTATAAGGGAGGGGATAATTCACCCCTCCACTTT; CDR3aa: CASSYKGGDNSPLHF
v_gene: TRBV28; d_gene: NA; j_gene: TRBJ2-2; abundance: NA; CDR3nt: TGTGCCAGCAGAAAACTTCCCGGGGAGCTGTTTTTT; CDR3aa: CASRKLPGELFF
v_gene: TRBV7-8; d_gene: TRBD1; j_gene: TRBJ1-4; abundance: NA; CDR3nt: TGTGCCAGCAGCTTTAGGAAGGACAGGGTAGTTGCAACTAATGAAAAACTGTTTTTT; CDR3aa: CASSFRKDRVVATNEKLFF
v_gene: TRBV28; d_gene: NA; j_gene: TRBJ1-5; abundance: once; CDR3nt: TGTGCCAGCAATTCCGGGACACCTTCCCTTAGCAATCAGCCCCAGCATTTT; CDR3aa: CASNSGTPSLSNQPQHF
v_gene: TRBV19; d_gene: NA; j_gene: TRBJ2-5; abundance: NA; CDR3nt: TGTGCCAGCCGGTACCAAGAGACCCAGTACTTC; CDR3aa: CASRYQETQYF
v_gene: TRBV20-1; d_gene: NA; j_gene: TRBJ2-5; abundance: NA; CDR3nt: TGCAGTGCTAGTTTTCAGGGACAAGAGACCCAGTACTTC; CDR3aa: CSASFQGQETQYF
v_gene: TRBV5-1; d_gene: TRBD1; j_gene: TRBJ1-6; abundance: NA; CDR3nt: TGCGCCAGCAGCTTGGGGTCAGGGGGCAATTCACCCCTCCACTTT; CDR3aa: CASSLGSGGNSPLHF
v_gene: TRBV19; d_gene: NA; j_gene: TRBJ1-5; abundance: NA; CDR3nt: TGTGCCAGTAGTATATTGACAGGGCCCCAGCATTTT; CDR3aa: CASSILTGPQHF
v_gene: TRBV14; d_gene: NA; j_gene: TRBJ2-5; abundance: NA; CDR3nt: TGTGCCAGCAGCCTCAGCGGAGAGGGTATCGAGACCCAGTACTTC; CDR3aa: CASSLSGEGIETQYF